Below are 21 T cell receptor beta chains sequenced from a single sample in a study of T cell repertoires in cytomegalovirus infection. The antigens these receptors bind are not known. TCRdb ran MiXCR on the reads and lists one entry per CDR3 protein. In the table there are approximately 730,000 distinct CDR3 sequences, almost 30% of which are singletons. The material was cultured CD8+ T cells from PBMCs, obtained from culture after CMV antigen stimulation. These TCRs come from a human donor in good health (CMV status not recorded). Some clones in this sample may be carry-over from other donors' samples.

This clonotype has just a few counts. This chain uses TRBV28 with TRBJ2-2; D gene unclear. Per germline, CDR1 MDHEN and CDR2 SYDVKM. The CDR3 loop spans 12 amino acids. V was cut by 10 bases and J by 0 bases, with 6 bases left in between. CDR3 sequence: CATRSNTGELFF. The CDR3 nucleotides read TGTGCCACCCGATCGAACACCGGGGAGCTGTTTTTT.

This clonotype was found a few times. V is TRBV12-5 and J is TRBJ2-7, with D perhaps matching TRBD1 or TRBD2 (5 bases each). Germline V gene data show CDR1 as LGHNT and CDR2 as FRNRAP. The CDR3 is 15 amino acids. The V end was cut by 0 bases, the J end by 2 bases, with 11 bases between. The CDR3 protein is CASGLVLEGPYEQYF. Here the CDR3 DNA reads TGTGCTAGTGGTTTGGTACTAGAGGGGCCCTACGAGCAGTACTTC.

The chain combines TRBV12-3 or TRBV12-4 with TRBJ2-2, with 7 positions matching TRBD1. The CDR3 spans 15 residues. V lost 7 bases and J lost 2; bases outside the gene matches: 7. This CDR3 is CASTRQGENTGELFF. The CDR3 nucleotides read TGTGCCAGCACCAGACAGGGAGAAAACACCGGGGAGCTGTTTTTT.

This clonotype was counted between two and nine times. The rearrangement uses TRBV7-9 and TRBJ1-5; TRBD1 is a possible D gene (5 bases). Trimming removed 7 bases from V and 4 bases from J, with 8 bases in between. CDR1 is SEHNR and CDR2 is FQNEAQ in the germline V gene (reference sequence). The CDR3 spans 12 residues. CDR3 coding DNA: TGTGCCAGCACGGGGCTAAATCAGCCCCAGCATTTT. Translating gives CASTGLNQPQHF.

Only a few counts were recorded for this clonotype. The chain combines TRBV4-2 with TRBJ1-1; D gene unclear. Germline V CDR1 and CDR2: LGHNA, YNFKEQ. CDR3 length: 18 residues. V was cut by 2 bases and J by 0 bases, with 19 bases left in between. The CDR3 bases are TGTGCCAGCAGCCAATACCCCGCAGCCCGCATGATGAACACTGAAGCTTTCTTT. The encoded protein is CASSQYPAARMMNTEAFF.

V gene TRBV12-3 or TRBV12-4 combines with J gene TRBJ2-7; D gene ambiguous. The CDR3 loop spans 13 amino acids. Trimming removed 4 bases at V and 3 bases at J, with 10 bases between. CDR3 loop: CASSSDRIYEQYF. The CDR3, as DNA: TGTGCCAGCAGTTCCGACCGAATCTACGAGCAGTACTTC.

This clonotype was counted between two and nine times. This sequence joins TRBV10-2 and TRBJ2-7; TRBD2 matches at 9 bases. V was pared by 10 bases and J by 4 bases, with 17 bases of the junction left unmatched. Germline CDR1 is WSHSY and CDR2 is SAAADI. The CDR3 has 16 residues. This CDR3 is CATLTSGALRPYEQYF. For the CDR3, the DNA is TGCGCCACTTTGACTAGCGGTGCTCTAAGACCGTACGAGCAGTACTTC.

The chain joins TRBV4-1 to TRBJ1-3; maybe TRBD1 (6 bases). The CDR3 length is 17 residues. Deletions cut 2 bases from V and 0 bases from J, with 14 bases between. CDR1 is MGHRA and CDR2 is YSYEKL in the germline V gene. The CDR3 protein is CASSQPGHVNSGNTIYF. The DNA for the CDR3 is TGCGCCAGCAGCCAACCGGGACACGTTAACTCTGGAAACACCATATATTTT.

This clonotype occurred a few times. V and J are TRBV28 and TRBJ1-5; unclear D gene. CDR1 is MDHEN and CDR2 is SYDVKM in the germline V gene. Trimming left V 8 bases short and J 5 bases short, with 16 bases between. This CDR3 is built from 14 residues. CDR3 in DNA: TGTGCCAGCTATCCCGCGATTGGCGATCAGCCCCAGCATTTT. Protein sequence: CASYPAIGDQPQHF.

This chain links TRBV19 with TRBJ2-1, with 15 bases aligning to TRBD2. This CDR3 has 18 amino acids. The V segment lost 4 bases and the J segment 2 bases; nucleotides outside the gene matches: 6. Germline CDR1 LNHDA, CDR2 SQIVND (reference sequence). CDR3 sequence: CASSSGTSGGQTYNEQFF. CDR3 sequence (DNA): TGTGCCAGTAGTAGTGGGACTAGCGGGGGGCAAACCTACAATGAGCAGTTCTTC.

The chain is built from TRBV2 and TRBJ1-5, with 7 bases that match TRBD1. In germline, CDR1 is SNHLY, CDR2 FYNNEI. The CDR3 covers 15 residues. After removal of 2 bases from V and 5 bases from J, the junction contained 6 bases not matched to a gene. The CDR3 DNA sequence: TGTGCCAGCAGTGAAAATGGAGACAGGGATCAGCCCCAGCATTTT. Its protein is CASSENGDRDQPQHF. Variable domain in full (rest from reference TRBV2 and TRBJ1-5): EPEVTQTPSHQVTQMGQEVILRCVPISNHLYFYWYRQILGQKVEFLVSFYNNEISEKSEIFDDQFSVERPDGSNFTLKIRSTKLEDSAMYFCASSENGDRDQPQHFGDGTRLSIL.

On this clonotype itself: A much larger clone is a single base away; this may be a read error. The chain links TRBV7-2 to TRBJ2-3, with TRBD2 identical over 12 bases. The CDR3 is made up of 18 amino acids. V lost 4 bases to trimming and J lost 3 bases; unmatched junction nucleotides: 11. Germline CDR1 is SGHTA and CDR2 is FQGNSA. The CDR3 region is CASSSTSGGQHTTDTQYF. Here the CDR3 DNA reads TGTGCCAGCAGCTCCACTAGCGGGGGGCAACATACGACAGATACGCAGTATTTT.

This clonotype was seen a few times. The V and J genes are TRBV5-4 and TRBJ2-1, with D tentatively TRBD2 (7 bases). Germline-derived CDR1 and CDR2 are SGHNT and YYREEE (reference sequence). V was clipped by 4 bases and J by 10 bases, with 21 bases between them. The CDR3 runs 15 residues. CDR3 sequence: CASSPNGAEGGEQFF. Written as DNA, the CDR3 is TGTGCCAGCAGCCCTAACGGGGCGGAGGGGGGGGAGCAGTTCTTC.

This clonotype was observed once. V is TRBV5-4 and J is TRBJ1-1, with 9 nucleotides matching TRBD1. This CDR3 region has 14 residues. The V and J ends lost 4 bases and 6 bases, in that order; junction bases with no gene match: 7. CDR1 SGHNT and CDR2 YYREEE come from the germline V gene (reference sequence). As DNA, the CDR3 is TGTGCCAGCAGCGCACCGGGACAGGGTGCTGAAGCTTTCTTT. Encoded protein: CASSAPGQGAEAFF.

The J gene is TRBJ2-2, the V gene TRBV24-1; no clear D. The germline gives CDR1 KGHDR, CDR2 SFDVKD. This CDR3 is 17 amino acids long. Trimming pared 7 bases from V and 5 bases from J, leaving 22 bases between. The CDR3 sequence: CATSEKGSLMTTGELFF. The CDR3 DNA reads TGTGCCACCAGCGAGAAAGGCTCCTTGATGACAACCGGGGAGCTGTTTTTT.

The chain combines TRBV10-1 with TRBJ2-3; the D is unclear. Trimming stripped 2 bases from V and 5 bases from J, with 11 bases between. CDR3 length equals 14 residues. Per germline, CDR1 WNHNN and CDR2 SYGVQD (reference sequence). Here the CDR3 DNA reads TGCGCCAGCAGTGAGGTCGGAACGGTAGATACGCAGTATTTT. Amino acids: CASSEVGTVDTQYF.

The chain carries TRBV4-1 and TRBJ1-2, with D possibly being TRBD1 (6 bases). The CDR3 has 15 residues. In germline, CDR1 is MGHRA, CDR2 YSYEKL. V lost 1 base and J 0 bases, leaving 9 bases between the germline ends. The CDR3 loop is CASSQGDTSNYGYTF. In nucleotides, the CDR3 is TGCGCCAGCAGCCAAGGGGACACCTCTAACTATGGCTACACCTTC.

CDR3 in amino acids: CASIRGSGELFF. The CDR3 DNA reads TGTGCCAGTATCCGGGGGAGCGGGGAGCTGTTTTTT. V usage is TRBV19 and J usage is TRBJ2-2; possible D gene TRBD2, 6 bases. Deletions cut 7 bases from V and 7 bases from J, with 10 bases between. The germline gives CDR1 LNHDA, CDR2 SQIVND (reference sequence). The length of the CDR3 is 12 residues.

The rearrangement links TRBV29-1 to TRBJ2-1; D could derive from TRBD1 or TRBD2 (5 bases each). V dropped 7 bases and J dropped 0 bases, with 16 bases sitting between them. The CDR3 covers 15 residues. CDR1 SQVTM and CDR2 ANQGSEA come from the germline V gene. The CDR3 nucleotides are TGCAGCGCAGAGGGGCGGCCGAGCTCCTACAATGAGCAGTTCTTC. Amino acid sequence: CSAEGRPSSYNEQFF.

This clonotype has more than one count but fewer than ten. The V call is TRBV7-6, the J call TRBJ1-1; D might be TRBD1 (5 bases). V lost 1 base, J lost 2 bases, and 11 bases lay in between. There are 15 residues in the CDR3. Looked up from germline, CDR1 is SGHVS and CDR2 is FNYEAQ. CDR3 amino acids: CASSLGDGPNTEAFF. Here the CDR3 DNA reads TGTGCCAGCAGCTTAGGGGACGGACCAAACACTGAAGCTTTCTTT.

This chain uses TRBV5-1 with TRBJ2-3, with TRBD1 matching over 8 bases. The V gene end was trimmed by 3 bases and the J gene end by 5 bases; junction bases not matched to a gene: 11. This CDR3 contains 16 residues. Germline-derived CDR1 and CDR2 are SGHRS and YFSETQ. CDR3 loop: CASSSSGGGEVDTQYF. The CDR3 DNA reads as TGCGCCAGCAGCTCGTCAGGGGGCGGTGAGGTAGATACGCAGTATTTT.